The clone carrying this TCR beta chain has just a few counts. One end of the junction varies from germline; a read error may be responsible. This CDR3 spans 13 amino acids. These data are taken from a study of T cell responses to AZD1222 COVID-19 vaccine. Sequencing used immunoSEQ multiplex PCR; TCRdb keeps in-frame clones, though not all of them. The sample yields roughly 150,000 clones, more than 75% seen once. The starting material was peripheral blood, obtained 28 days after the second AZD1222 dose. This chain links TRBV12-3 or TRBV12-4 with TRBJ1-4; no definite D call. The sequence came from an adult who received the AZD1222 COVID-19 vaccine. The CDR3 sequence is CASSLMASGEPVF. In DNA form, the CDR3 reads TGTGCCAGCAGTTTAATGGCGTCGGGAGAACCCGTTTTT.